The 20 T cell receptor beta chains below come from one sample, sequenced in a study of beta chain features in type 1 diabetes. Overall study results and limits: TCRB CDR3 length was moderately but significantly reduced in all four CD4+ subsets of Type 1 diabetes patients.

Expressed TCRB transcripts were sequenced, since all the RNA that had been isolated was reverse transcribed. Assay: immunoSEQ multiplex PCR; the TCRdb copy retains only in-frame clones and omits some. The table has some 240,000 clones, about a sixth seen once. The antigens of these receptors remain unknown. Material: naive CD4+ T cells from blood. All receptors derive from a man aged 25-45 years with type 1 diabetes.

CDR3 in DNA: TGTGCCAGCAGCGTACAAGGAGATACGCAGTATTTT. This gives the protein CASSVQGDTQYF. The chain couples TRBV9 to TRBJ2-3, with unresolved D. The CDR3 length is 12 residues. Germline values: CDR1 SGDLS, CDR2 YYNGEE. Trimming removed 1 base from V and 5 bases from J, with 5 bases in between.

This clone showed up just a few times. The rearrangement uses TRBV29-1 and TRBJ2-7; maybe TRBD2 (6 bases). This CDR3 region has 13 residues. Germline loops: CDR1 SQVTM, CDR2 ANQGSEA. V dropped 4 bases and J dropped 3 bases, with 13 bases sitting between them. The CDR3 region is CSVGVLGGYEQYF. CDR3 coding DNA: TGCAGCGTTGGCGTTTTGGGGGGCTACGAGCAGTACTTC.

The chain couples TRBV4-2 to TRBJ2-2, with a weak D call TRBD2 (6 bases). CDR3 length equals 14 residues. Germline loops: CDR1 LGHNA, CDR2 YNFKEQ. The V gene lost 1 base and the J gene lost 6 bases, with 9 bases spanning the gap. As DNA, the CDR3 is TGTGCCAGCAGCCAAGCATGGGAGGCCGGGGAGCTGTTTTTT. This translates into CASSQAWEAGELFF.

The sample holds a few counts of this clone. The chain employs TRBV15 and TRBJ2-7; no clear D. Between the trimmed V and J ends, which lost 2 bases and 1 base, there was a span of 6 bases. The CDR3 totals 13 residues. CDR1 and CDR2 (germline): LNHNV, YYDKDF (reference sequence). The CDR3 here is CATSRKVSYEQYF. CDR3 in DNA: TGTGCCACCAGCAGAAAGGTATCCTACGAGCAGTACTTC. Combining the CDR3 with reference TRBV15 and TRBJ2-7 gives the whole variable domain DAMVIQNPRYQVTQFGKPVTLSCSQTLNHNVMYWYQQKSSQAPKLLFHYYDKDFNNEADTPDNFQSRRPNTSFCFLDIRSPGLGDTAMYLCATSRKVSYEQYFGPGTRLTVT.

The chain recombines TRBV7-8 with TRBJ2-6; D call uncertain. This CDR3 is 15 amino acids long. V was shortened by 1 base and J by 0 bases, with 4 bases between the two germline ends. Germline loops: CDR1 SGHVS, CDR2 FQNEAQ. The CDR3 sequence is CASSLGDSGANVLTF. CDR3 bases: TGTGCCAGCAGCTTAGGTGACTCTGGGGCCAACGTCCTGACTTTC.

The CDR3 spells CAWSLRTRLQETQYF. CDR3 coding DNA: TGTGCCTGGAGCTTGAGAACAAGACTTCAAGAGACCCAGTACTTC. The rearrangement links TRBV30 to TRBJ2-5; D call uncertain. This CDR3 comprises 15 residues. Germline lookup yields CDR1 GTSNPN and CDR2 SVGIG (reference sequence). Trimming removed 3 bases at V and 2 bases at J, with 16 bases between.

The rearrangement links TRBV30 to TRBJ2-5; 7 bases agree with TRBD1. Looked up from germline, CDR1 is GTSNPN and CDR2 is SVGIG (reference sequence). V gave up 8 bases and J gave up 3 bases; unmatched junction bases: 12. The length of the CDR3 is 14 residues. CDR3 protein: CARQTGSSEETQYF. CDR3 coding DNA: TGTGCCAGACAGACAGGGTCCTCGGAAGAGACCCAGTACTTC. Full variable domain (outside the CDR3, taken from reference TRBV30 and TRBJ2-5): SQTIHQWPATLVQPVGSPLSLECTVEGTSNPNLYWYRQAAGRGLQLLFYSVGIGQISSEVPQNLSASRPQDRQFILSSKKLLLSDSGFYLCARQTGSSEETQYFGPGTRLLVL.

The rearrangement links TRBV6-1 to TRBJ2-4; D gene ambiguous. The ends were cut back, 7 bases at V and 10 bases at J, with 14 bases in the middle. The CDR3 totals 12 residues. The germline gives CDR1 MNHNS, CDR2 SASEGT. The CDR3 DNA sequence: TGTGCCAGCATTCACGAGGCTGGGATTCAGTACTTC. Translating it yields CASIHEAGIQYF.

The chain joins TRBV29-1 to TRBJ2-6, with D unclear. CDR1 and CDR2 (germline): SQVTM, ANQGSEA. This CDR3 spans 13 amino acids. V lost 4 bases to trimming and J lost 0 bases, with 4 bases between them. CDR3 sequence reads: CSVADSGANVLTF. In nucleotides, the CDR3 is TGCAGCGTTGCGGACTCTGGGGCCAACGTCCTGACTTTC.

This clone was seen only a few times. The chain couples TRBV4-2 to TRBJ2-1; 11 bases are a match to TRBD2. The junction had 1 base not matched to a gene; V was cut back by 3 bases and J by 3 bases. This CDR3 comprises 15 residues. Germline CDR1 LGHNA, CDR2 YNFKEQ. CDR3 DNA sequence: TGTGCCAGCAGCCAGGGGACTAGCGGCTACAATGAGCAGTTCTTC. Its translation is CASSQGTSGYNEQFF.

V is TRBV10-3 and J is TRBJ2-1; D call uncertain. Germline V gene sequence: CDR1 ENHRY, CDR2 SYGVKD. The germline V and J ends were trimmed by 3 bases and 8 bases, with 11 bases remaining between them. The length of the CDR3 is 13 residues. The chain's CDR3 is CAISDQSLDEQFF. CDR3 in DNA: TGTGCCATCAGTGATCAGAGTTTGGATGAGCAGTTCTTC.

The V call is TRBV29-1, the J call TRBJ2-7; 11 bases map to TRBD2. V gave up 3 bases and J gave up 3 bases; unmatched junction bases: 10. The CDR3 consists of 16 residues. The germline V gene has CDR1 SQVTM and CDR2 ANQGSEA. In nucleotides, the CDR3 is TGCAGCGTTGAGGGGCGACGACTAGCGGGGCACTACGAGCAGTACTTC. Its protein is CSVEGRRLAGHYEQYF.

The rearrangement joins TRBV28 to TRBJ2-1; 11 bases are a match to TRBD2. V lost 8 bases to trimming and J lost 6 bases; unmatched junction nucleotides: 6. This CDR3 has 14 amino acids. Germline-derived CDR1 and CDR2 are MDHEN and SYDVKM. CDR3 loop: CASQTSGRINEQFF. The DNA for the CDR3 is TGTGCCAGCCAAACTAGCGGGAGAATCAATGAGCAGTTCTTC.

This clone was counted a few times. The rearrangement uses TRBV5-4 and TRBJ2-6; D is unresolved. The CDR3 consists of 15 residues. Germline V lookup: CDR1 SGHNT, CDR2 YYREEE (reference sequence). Deletions cut 4 bases from V and 4 bases from J, with 12 bases between. The CDR3 loop is CASSHPRAGANVLTF. DNA for the CDR3: TGTGCCAGCAGCCATCCACGTGCGGGGGCCAACGTCCTGACTTTC.

This clone has only a few counts. The V gene is TRBV9, the J gene TRBJ2-4, with a possible D match to TRBD2 (5 bases). Trimming left V 5 bases short and J 1 base short, with 10 bases between. The CDR3 runs to 14 residues. Germline V CDR1 and CDR2: SGDLS, YYNGEE. DNA for the CDR3: TGTGCCAGCAGTTCGGGGTTCGCCAAAAACATTCAGTACTTC. Its protein product is CASSSGFAKNIQYF.

The chain has TRBV9 and TRBJ2-1, with unresolved D. V lost 0 bases and J 6 bases, leaving 4 bases between the germline ends. CDR1 is SGDLS, CDR2 YYNGEE, per germline. The CDR3 sequence is 12 residues long. CDR3 DNA: TGTGCCAGCAGCGTAGATATCAATGAGCAGTTCTTC. As protein: CASSVDINEQFF.

The CDR3 reads CATSRGSGQGENEQFF. The CDR3 region has the DNA TGTGCCACCAGCAGAGGATCGGGACAGGGTGAGAATGAGCAGTTCTTC. This chain uses TRBV15 with TRBJ2-1; 9 positions match TRBD1. Trimming took 1 base from V and 7 from J; bases not matched to a gene: 8. CDR3 length: 16 residues. Germline CDR1 LNHNV, CDR2 YYDKDF (reference sequence).

The chain couples TRBV9 to TRBJ2-2, with D uncertain. The V end lost 3 bases, the J end lost 2 bases, and 14 bases lay between the germline ends. Germline V gene data show CDR1 as SGDLS and CDR2 as YYNGEE. CDR3 size: 16 residues. DNA of the CDR3: TGTGCCAGCAGCGACCCCGGTTCAGCAAACACCGGGGAGCTGTTTTTT. Protein sequence: CASSDPGSANTGELFF.

The chain couples TRBV30 to TRBJ1-2, with 8 bases aligning to TRBD1. Germline assignment: CDR1 GTSNPN and CDR2 SVGIG (reference sequence). The CDR3 consists of 15 residues. V trimming: 2 bases; J trimming: 3 bases; junction bases outside the gene matches: 8. This CDR3 is CAWSPTGGADYGYTF. The CDR3 coding sequence is TGTGCCTGGAGTCCCACAGGGGGAGCAGACTATGGCTACACCTTC.

This clone showed up just a few times. J is TRBJ2-1 and V is TRBV4-1; D unresolved. Trimming cost V 4 bases and J 4 bases, with 11 bases left between them. The germline V gene has CDR1 MGHRA and CDR2 YSYEKL. The CDR3 contains 14 residues. The CDR3 coding sequence is TGCGCCAGCAGCCCCAGACTTAATTACAATGAGCAGTTCTTC. Its protein product is CASSPRLNYNEQFF.